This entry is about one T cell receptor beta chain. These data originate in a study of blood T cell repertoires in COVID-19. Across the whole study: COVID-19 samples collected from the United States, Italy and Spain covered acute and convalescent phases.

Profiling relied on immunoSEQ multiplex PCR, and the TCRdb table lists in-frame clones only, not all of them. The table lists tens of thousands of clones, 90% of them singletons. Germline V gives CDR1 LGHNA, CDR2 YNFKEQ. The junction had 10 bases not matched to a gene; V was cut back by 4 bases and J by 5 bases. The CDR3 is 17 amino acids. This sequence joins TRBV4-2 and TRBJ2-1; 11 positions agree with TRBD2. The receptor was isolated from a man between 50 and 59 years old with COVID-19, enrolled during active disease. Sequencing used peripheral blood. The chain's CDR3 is CASSLEALAGGDNEQFF. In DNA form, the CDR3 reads TGTGCCAGCAGCCTGGAGGCCCTAGCGGGAGGTGACAATGAGCAGTTCTTC.